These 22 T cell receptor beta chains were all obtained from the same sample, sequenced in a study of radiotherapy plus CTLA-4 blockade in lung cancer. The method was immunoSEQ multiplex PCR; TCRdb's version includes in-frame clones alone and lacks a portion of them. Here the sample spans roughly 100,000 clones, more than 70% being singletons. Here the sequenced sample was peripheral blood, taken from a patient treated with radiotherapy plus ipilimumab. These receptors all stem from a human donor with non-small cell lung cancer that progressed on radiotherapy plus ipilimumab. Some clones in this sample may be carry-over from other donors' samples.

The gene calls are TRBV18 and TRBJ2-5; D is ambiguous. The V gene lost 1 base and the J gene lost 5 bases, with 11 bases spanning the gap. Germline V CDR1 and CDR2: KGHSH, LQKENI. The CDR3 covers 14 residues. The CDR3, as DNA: TGTGCCAGCTCACCACTAGCTCTCCGCGAGACCCAGTACTTC. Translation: CASSPLALRETQYF.

CDR3 DNA: TGTGCCAGCAGCTTAGTCGGGACAGGGGATGAAAAACTGTTTTTT. Amino acids: CASSLVGTGDEKLFF. This sequence joins TRBV7-9 and TRBJ1-4, with 10 bases identical to TRBD1. The CDR3 has 15 residues. V lost 1 base and J lost 6; bases outside the gene matches: 2. Germline loops: CDR1 SEHNR, CDR2 FQNEAQ (reference sequence).

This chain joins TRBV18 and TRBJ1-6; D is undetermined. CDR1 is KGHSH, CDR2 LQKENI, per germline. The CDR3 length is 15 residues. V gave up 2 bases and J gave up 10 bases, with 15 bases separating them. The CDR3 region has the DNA TGTGCCAGCTCACCAGGTACTAACGCCGCCTCACCCCTCCACTTT. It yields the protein CASSPGTNAASPLHF. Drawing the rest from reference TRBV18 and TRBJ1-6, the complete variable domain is NAGVMQNPRHLVRRRGQEARLRCSPMKGHSHVYWYRQLPEEGLKFMVYLQKENIIDESGMPKERFSAEFPKEGPSILRIQQVVRGDSAAYFCASSPGTNAASPLHFGNGTRLTVT.

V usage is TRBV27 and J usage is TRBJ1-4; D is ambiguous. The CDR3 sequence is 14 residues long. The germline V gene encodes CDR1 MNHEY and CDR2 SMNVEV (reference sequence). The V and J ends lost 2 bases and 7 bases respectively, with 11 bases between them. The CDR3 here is CASSLMAGPEKLFF. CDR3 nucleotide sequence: TGTGCCAGCAGTTTAATGGCAGGACCTGAAAAACTGTTTTTT.

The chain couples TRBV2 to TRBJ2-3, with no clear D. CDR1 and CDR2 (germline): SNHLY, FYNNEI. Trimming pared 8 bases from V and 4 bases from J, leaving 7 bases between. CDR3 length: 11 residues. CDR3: CASSQADTQYF. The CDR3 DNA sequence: TGTGCCAGCTCCCAAGCAGATACGCAGTATTTT.

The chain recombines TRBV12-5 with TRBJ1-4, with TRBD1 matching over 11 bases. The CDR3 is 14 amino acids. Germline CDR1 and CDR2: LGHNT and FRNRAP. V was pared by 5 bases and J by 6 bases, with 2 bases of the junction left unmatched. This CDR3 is CASGPGQGDEKLFF. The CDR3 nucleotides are TGTGCTAGTGGTCCGGGACAGGGGGATGAAAAACTGTTTTTT.

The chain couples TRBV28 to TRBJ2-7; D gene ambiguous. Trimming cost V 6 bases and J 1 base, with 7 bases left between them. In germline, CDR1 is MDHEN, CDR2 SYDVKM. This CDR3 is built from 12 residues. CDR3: CASRSRSYEQYF. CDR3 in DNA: TGTGCCAGCAGAAGCAGATCCTACGAGCAGTACTTC.

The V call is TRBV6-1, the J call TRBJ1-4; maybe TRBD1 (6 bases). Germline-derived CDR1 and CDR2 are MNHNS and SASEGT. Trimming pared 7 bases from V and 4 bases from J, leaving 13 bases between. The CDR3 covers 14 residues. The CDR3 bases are TGTGCCAGCACACGGGACACCCTTAATGAAAAACTGTTTTTT. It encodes CASTRDTLNEKLFF.

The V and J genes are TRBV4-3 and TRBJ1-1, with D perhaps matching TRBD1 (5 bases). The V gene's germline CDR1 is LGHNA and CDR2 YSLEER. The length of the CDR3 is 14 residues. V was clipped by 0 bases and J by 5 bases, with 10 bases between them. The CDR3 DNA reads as TGCGCCAGCAGCCAAGACAGGGTTGGGACTGAAGCTTTCTTT. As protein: CASSQDRVGTEAFF.

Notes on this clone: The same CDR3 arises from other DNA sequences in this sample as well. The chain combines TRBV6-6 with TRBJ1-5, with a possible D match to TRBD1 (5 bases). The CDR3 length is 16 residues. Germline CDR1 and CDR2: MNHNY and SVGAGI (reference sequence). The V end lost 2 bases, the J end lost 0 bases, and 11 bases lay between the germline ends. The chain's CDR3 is CASSYGGGFSNQPQHF. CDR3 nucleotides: TGTGCCAGCAGTTACGGGGGGGGGTTTAGCAATCAGCCCCAGCATTTT.

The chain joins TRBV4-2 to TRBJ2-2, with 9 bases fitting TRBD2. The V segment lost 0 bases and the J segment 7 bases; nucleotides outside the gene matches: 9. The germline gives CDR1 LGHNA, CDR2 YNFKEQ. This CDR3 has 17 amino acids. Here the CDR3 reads CASSQDVAGGPDGELFF. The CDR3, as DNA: TGTGCCAGCAGCCAAGACGTCGCGGGGGGGCCGGACGGGGAGCTGTTTTTT.

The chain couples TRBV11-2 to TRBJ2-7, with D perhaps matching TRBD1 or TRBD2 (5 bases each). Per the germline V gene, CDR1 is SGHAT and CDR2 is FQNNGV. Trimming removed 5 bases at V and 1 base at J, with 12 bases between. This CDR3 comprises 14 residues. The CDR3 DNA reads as TGTGCCAGCAGCCGGGGCAGGGCATCCTACGAGCAGTACTTC. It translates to CASSRGRASYEQYF.

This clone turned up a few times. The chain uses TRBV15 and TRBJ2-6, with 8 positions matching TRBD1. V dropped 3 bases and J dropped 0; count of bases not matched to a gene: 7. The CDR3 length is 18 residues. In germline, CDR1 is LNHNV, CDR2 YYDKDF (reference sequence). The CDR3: CATSRMRDRSSGANVLTF. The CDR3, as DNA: TGTGCCACCAGCAGGATGAGGGACAGGAGCTCTGGGGCCAACGTCCTGACTTTC.

The CDR3 is CASSDRDRGFAGNTIYF. The CDR3 nucleotides read TGTGCCAGCAGCGACCGGGACAGGGGTTTTGCTGGAAACACCATATATTTT. This chain connects TRBV11-2 to TRBJ1-3, with 10 nucleotides matching TRBD1. Germline CDR1 reads SGHAT; CDR2 reads FQNNGV. The ends lost 5 bases at V and 2 bases at J; junction bases unmatched: 9. This CDR3 is 17 amino acids long.

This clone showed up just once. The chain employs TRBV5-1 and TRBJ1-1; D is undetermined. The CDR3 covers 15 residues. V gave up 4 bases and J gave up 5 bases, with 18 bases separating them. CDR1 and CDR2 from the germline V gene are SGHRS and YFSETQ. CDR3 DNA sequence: TGCGCCAGCAGCGGCCGGGCGCCCCTGGGTACTGAAGCTTTCTTT. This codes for CASSGRAPLGTEAFF.

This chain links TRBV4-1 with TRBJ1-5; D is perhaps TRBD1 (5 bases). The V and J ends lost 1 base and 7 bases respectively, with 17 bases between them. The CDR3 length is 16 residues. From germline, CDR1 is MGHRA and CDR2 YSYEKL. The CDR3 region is CASSQGVGLGDQPQHF. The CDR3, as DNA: TGCGCCAGCAGCCAAGGGGTGGGTTTAGGGGACCAGCCCCAGCATTTT.

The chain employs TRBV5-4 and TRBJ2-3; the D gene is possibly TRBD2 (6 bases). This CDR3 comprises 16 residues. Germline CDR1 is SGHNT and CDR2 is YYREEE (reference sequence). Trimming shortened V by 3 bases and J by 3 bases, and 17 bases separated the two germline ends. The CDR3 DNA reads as TGTGCCAGCAGCTCCCACTTTAGCGGAGGAACAGATACGCAGTATTTT. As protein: CASSSHFSGGTDTQYF. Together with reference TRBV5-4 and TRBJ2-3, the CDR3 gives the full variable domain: ETGVTQSPTHLIKTRGQQVTLRCSSQSGHNTVSWYQQALGQGPQFIFQYYREEENGRGNFPPRFSGLQFPNYSSELNVNALELDDSALYLCASSSHFSGGTDTQYFGPGTRLTVL.

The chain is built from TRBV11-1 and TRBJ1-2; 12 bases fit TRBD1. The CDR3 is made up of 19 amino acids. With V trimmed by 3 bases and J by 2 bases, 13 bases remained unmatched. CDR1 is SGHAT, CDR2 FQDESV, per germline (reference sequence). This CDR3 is CASSFPPGTGGKDNYGYTF. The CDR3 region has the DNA TGTGCCAGCAGCTTTCCACCCGGGACAGGGGGCAAAGACAACTATGGCTACACCTTC.

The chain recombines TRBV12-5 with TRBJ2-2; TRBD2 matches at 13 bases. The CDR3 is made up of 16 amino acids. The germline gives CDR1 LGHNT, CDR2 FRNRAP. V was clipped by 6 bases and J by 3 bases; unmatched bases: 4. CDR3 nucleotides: TGTGCTAGTGGCCCGGGACTAGCGGGGTACACCGGGGAGCTGTTTTTT. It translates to CASGPGLAGYTGELFF.

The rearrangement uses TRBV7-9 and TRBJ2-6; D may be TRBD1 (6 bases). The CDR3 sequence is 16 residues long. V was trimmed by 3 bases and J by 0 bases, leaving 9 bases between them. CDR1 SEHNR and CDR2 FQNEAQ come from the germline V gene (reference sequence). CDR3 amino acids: CASSLGAGSGANVLTF. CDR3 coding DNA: TGTGCCAGCAGCTTGGGGGCGGGCTCTGGGGCCAACGTCCTGACTTTC.

The CDR3 reads CASSILEAHSPLHF. CDR3 in DNA: TGTGCCAGTAGTATATTAGAGGCCCATTCACCCCTCCACTTT. This rearrangement joins TRBV19 to TRBJ1-6; no clear D gene. Germline V CDR1 and CDR2: LNHDA, SQIVND (reference sequence). The germline V and J ends were trimmed by 2 bases and 8 bases, with 10 bases remaining between them. The CDR3 is 14 residues long.

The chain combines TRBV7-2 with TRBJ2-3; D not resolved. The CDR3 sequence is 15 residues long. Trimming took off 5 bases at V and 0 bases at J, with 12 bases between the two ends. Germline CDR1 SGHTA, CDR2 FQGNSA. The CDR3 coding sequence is TGTGCCAGCAGCCCCCGGTTCGATAGCACAGATACGCAGTATTTT. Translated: CASSPRFDSTDTQYF.